These 30 T cell receptor beta chains originate from one sample sequenced in a study of cytomegalovirus exposure and HLA in healthy donors. PCR employed 60 Vbeta and 13 Jbeta primers. TCRdb's table, derived via immunoSEQ multiplex PCR, lists solely in-frame clones and lacks some. The sample has around 53,000 clones; about 84% are singletons. Sequencing was performed on PBMCs. The receptors stem from a man between 25 and 39 years old in good health and CMV-seronegative.

CDR3 DNA: TGCAGCGGGGAAGGACAGGGATCCTACAATGAGCAGTTCTTC. Its protein product is CSGEGQGSYNEQFF. The chain is built from TRBV29-1 and TRBJ2-1; TRBD1 matches at 8 bases. The CDR3 is 14 residues long. Trimming at V came to 7 bases and at J to 1 base, leaving 6 bases not matched to a gene. CDR1 is SQVTM and CDR2 is ANQGSEA in the germline V gene.

The chain is built from TRBV30 and TRBJ1-4, with D possibly TRBD1 on 5 matching bases. V shed 5 bases and J shed 1 base, with 17 bases lying between them. Germline CDR1 and CDR2: GTSNPN and SVGIG (reference sequence). CDR3 length: 16 amino acids. CDR3 amino acids: CAWGTSGMQTNEKLFF. CDR3 DNA: TGTGCCTGGGGGACCAGCGGGATGCAAACTAATGAAAAACTGTTTTTT.

This chain joins TRBV30 and TRBJ1-5; D is perhaps TRBD1 (6 bases). Germline CDR1 and CDR2: GTSNPN and SVGIG (reference sequence). CDR3 length equals 15 residues. The V end was cut by 2 bases, the J end by 0 bases, with 11 bases between. The CDR3 is CAWSLGQPSNQPQHF. The CDR3 bases are TGTGCCTGGAGTCTCGGACAGCCTAGCAATCAGCCCCAGCATTTT.

The chain recombines TRBV11-3 with TRBJ2-7, with 15 positions matching TRBD2. V dropped 3 bases and J dropped 6; count of bases not matched to a gene: 3. This CDR3 has 15 residues. Germline-derived CDR1 and CDR2 are SGHNT and YENEEA. The CDR3 is CASSLGLAGGSEQYF. CDR3 bases: TGTGCCAGCAGCTTGGGACTAGCGGGAGGTAGCGAGCAGTACTTC.

Worth noting for this clone: Compared with germline, one end of the junction differs, possibly owing to a read error. The J gene is TRBJ1-2, the V gene TRBV7-2, with TRBD1 matching 8 bases. The V gene's germline CDR1 is SGHTA and CDR2 FQGNSA. CDR3 length: 11 residues. CDR3 nucleotide sequence: TGTGCCAGCAGCGGATCCGGGACAGGACCCTTC. Its protein product is CASSGSGTGPF.

The chain joins TRBV5-4 to TRBJ2-5, with 8 bases lining up with TRBD1. Germline assignment: CDR1 SGHNT and CDR2 YYREEE (reference sequence). V trimming: 4 bases; J trimming: 5 bases; junction bases outside the gene matches: 7. The CDR3 is made up of 14 amino acids. The CDR3 coding sequence is TGTGCCAGCAGCCCTCGCAGGGGGCACGAGACCCAGTACTTC. Amino acids: CASSPRRGHETQYF.

The V call is TRBV7-9, the J call TRBJ1-2, with 7 positions matching TRBD1. The CDR3 sequence is 14 residues long. Trimming at V came to 5 bases and at J to 2 bases, leaving 5 bases not matched to a gene. CDR1 SEHNR and CDR2 FQNEAQ come from the germline V gene (reference sequence). The DNA of the CDR3 is TGTGCCAGCAGCCCCCAGACAGGGAACTATGGCTACACCTTC. Its protein product is CASSPQTGNYGYTF.

The V and J genes are TRBV5-6 and TRBJ2-1, with 7 bases aligning to TRBD2. Trimming at V came to 3 bases and at J to 4 bases, leaving 10 bases not matched to a gene. CDR3 length: 16 residues. Germline CDR1 and CDR2: SGHDT and YYEEEE. The CDR3 loop is CASSSRLAWAYNEQFF. In DNA, the CDR3 is TGTGCCAGCAGCTCCAGACTAGCTTGGGCTTACAATGAGCAGTTCTTC. The full variable domain, with the rest looked up from reference TRBV5-6 and TRBJ2-1, is DAGVTQSPTHLIKTRGQQVTLRCSPKSGHDTVSWYQQALGQGPQFIFQYYEEEERQRGNFPDRFSGHQFPNYSSELNVNALLLGDSALYLCASSSRLAWAYNEQFFGPGTRLTVL.

The chain combines TRBV4-2 with TRBJ2-7; TRBD2 agrees at 11 bases. The J segment lost 6 bases and the V segment lost 0 bases, leaving 10 bases of the junction unmatched. Per the germline V gene, CDR1 is LGHNA and CDR2 is YNFKEQ. The CDR3 sequence is 17 residues long. The CDR3 bases are TGTGCCAGCAGCCAAGAACTAGCGGGAGAGGGGAGAGGCGAGCAGTACTTC. Encoded protein: CASSQELAGEGRGEQYF.

The V and J genes are TRBV6-5 and TRBJ2-1; D is possibly TRBD1 (6 bases). The germline gives CDR1 MNHEY, CDR2 SVGAGI. The CDR3 totals 11 residues. V shed 6 bases and J shed 10 bases, with 10 bases lying between them. The CDR3 bases are TGTGCCAGCAGGACAGGTGTGGAGCAGTTCTTC. Residues: CASRTGVEQFF.

The chain combines TRBV6-5 with TRBJ2-5; 9 bases agree with TRBD1. V was clipped by 4 bases and J by 1 base; unmatched bases: 1. CDR1 and CDR2 (germline): MNHEY, SVGAGI. CDR3 length equals 14 residues. The CDR3 coding sequence is TGTGCCAGCAGTTCGGGACAGGGCCAAGAGACCCAGTACTTC. Translating gives CASSSGQGQETQYF.

The gene calls are TRBV10-2 and TRBJ1-1, with D unclear. The CDR3 consists of 13 residues. V gave up 11 bases and J gave up 4 bases, with 17 bases separating them. Germline V lookup: CDR1 WSHSY, CDR2 SAAADI. This chain's CDR3 is CASTIGRVTEAFF. The CDR3 nucleotides read TGCGCCTCCACTATTGGGCGGGTCACTGAAGCTTTCTTT.

The chain links TRBV29-1 to TRBJ1-1; TRBD1 might be the D (5 bases). The CDR3 consists of 14 residues. Germline CDR1 reads SQVTM; CDR2 reads ANQGSEA. Trimming pared 6 bases from V and 1 base from J, leaving 15 bases between. CDR3 DNA sequence: TGCAGCGTCCTAACAGGTCTCCAGAACACTGAAGCTTTCTTT. It specifies CSVLTGLQNTEAFF.

V is TRBV7-2 and J is TRBJ1-2, with D possibly matching TRBD1 (5 bases). V shed 3 bases and J shed 2 bases, with 10 bases lying between them. This CDR3 is 14 amino acids long. From germline, CDR1 is SGHTA and CDR2 FQGNSA. The CDR3 region is CASSFQGSNYGYTF. DNA of the CDR3: TGTGCCAGCAGCTTTCAGGGTTCGAACTATGGCTACACCTTC. The full variable domain, its missing parts supplied by reference TRBV7-2 and TRBJ1-2, is GAGVSQSPSNKVTEKGKDVELRCDPISGHTALYWYRQSLGQGLEFLIYFQGNSAPDKSGLPSDRFSAERTGGSVSTLTIQRTQQEDSAVYLCASSFQGSNYGYTFGSGTRLTVV.

This clone has just a few counts. The rearrangement joins TRBV10-3 to TRBJ2-7; 8 nucleotides match TRBD2. The CDR3 runs to 13 residues. Germline CDR1 reads ENHRY; CDR2 reads SYGVKD. J gave up 3 bases and V 4 bases, and 2 bases lay outside the gene matches. The CDR3 nucleotides are TGTGCCATCAGTGGCGGGAGGAGCTACGAGCAGTACTTC. Protein: CAISGGRSYEQYF.

The J gene is TRBJ1-3, the V gene TRBV19; 9 positions match TRBD1. J was trimmed by 3 bases and V by 1 base; bases with no gene match: 4. Per the germline V gene, CDR1 is LNHDA and CDR2 is SQIVND (reference sequence). The CDR3 loop spans 16 amino acids. The CDR3 bases are TGTGCCAGTAGTATAGGGGGACAGGGAGGTGGAAACACCATATATTTT. Encoded protein: CASSIGGQGGGNTIYF. The full variable domain, in which reference TRBV19 and TRBJ1-3 provide the parts outside the CDR3, is DGGITQSPKYLFRKEGQNVTLSCEQNLNHDAMYWYRQDPGQGLRLIYYSQIVNDFQKGDIAEGYSVSREKKESFPLTVTSAQKNPTAFYLCASSIGGQGGGNTIYFGEGSWLTVV.

The chain uses TRBV7-9 and TRBJ2-5; maybe TRBD1 (6 bases). The J call may not be correct, given that the DNA end is closer to TRBJ2-7. Per germline, CDR1 SEHNR and CDR2 FQNEAQ (reference sequence). CDR3 length equals 14 residues. The CDR3 nucleotides read TGTGCCAGCAGCTTAGTGGGGGCCTCCTACGAGCAGTACTTC. Translated: CASSLVGASYEQYF.

This clone was seen a single time. The rearrangement uses TRBV25-1 and TRBJ2-7; TRBD1 aligns across 8 bases. Germline V gene lookup returns CDR1 MGHDK and CDR2 SYGVNS. This CDR3 region has 13 residues. The V and J ends lost 6 bases and 3 bases, in that order; junction bases with no gene match: 4. The CDR3 DNA reads TGTGCCAGCAGGAGTACAGGGGGCTACGAGCAGTACTTC. As protein: CASRSTGGYEQYF.

The chain couples TRBV4-3 to TRBJ2-7; TRBD2 matches 11 bases. The CDR3 has 17 amino acids. CDR1 is LGHNA and CDR2 is YSLEER in the germline V gene. Trimming removed 3 bases from V and 6 bases from J; junction bases left unmatched: 13. The CDR3 reads CASSHSVLTSGAIEQYF. The CDR3 region has the DNA TGCGCCAGCAGCCATTCAGTACTGACTAGCGGGGCCATCGAGCAGTACTTC.

V is TRBV14 and J is TRBJ2-1; the D gene is possibly TRBD2 (6 bases). Germline V gene lookup returns CDR1 SGHDN and CDR2 FVKESK. The germline V and J ends were trimmed by 1 base and 6 bases, with 16 bases remaining between them. This CDR3 region has 16 residues. The CDR3 sequence is CASSQGVAGWGNEQFF. The DNA of the CDR3 is TGTGCCAGCAGCCAAGGTGTGGCGGGATGGGGCAATGAGCAGTTCTTC.

The chain joins TRBV6-5 to TRBJ2-6; weak D call: TRBD2 (6 bases). V lost 6 bases and J lost 1, with 10 bases in between. CDR1 MNHEY and CDR2 SVGAGI come from the germline V gene. The CDR3 runs 15 residues. The DNA of the CDR3 is TGTGCCAGCAGCGCACGGGGGTCTGGGGCCAACGTCCTGACTTTC. This encodes CASSARGSGANVLTF.

This chain uses TRBV15 with TRBJ2-3, with 9 positions matching TRBD1. The CDR3 contains 14 residues. With V trimmed by 1 base and J by 4 bases, 0 bases remained unmatched. Germline V gene lookup returns CDR1 LNHNV and CDR2 YYDKDF (reference sequence). CDR3: CATSRGQGADTQYF. Here the CDR3 DNA reads TGTGCCACCAGCAGAGGACAGGGGGCAGATACGCAGTATTTT. Using reference TRBV15 and TRBJ2-3 for the parts outside the CDR3, the full variable domain is DAMVIQNPRYQVTQFGKPVTLSCSQTLNHNVMYWYQQKSSQAPKLLFHYYDKDFNNEADTPDNFQSRRPNTSFCFLDIRSPGLGDTAMYLCATSRGQGADTQYFGPGTRLTVL.

The CDR3 reads CASSFIDRGGNEQFF. DNA of the CDR3: TGCGCCAGCAGCTTTATCGACAGGGGTGGCAATGAGCAGTTCTTC. The chain has TRBV5-1 and TRBJ2-1; TRBD1 matches at 8 bases. Per the germline V gene, CDR1 is SGHRS and CDR2 is YFSETQ. The length of the CDR3 is 15 residues. V shed 2 bases, J shed 6 bases, and the junction held 7 bases outside the gene matches.

Points on this clone: Other DNA sequences of this sample code for an identical CDR3. The V gene is TRBV6-4, the J gene TRBJ1-6; D is ambiguous. The CDR3 totals 14 residues. V lost 5 bases, J lost 7 bases, and 12 bases lay in between. Germline-derived CDR1 and CDR2 are MRHNA and SNTAGT. The CDR3 loop is CASSISPGNSPLHF. The CDR3 bases are TGTGCCAGCAGTATTTCTCCGGGGAATTCACCCCTCCACTTT.

The chain's CDR3 is CASSPSIEGYTF. In DNA form, the CDR3 reads TGTGCCAGCAGCCCATCGATAGAGGGCTACACCTTC. The chain employs TRBV7-9 and TRBJ1-2; D uncertain. Germline V gene lookup returns CDR1 SEHNR and CDR2 FQNEAQ (reference sequence). CDR3 length: 12 amino acids. V was trimmed by 5 bases and J by 8 bases, leaving 12 bases between them. The full variable domain, completed using reference TRBV7-9 and TRBJ1-2, is DTGVSQNPRHKITKRGQNVTFRCDPISEHNRLYWYRQTLGQGPEFLTYFQNEAQLEKSRLLSDRFSAERPKGSFSTLEIQRTEQGDSAMYLCASSPSIEGYTFGSGTRLTVV.

The J gene is TRBJ2-3, the V gene TRBV5-8; D is possibly TRBD1 (5 bases). Germline CDR1 SGHTS, CDR2 YDEGEE. This CDR3 has 15 amino acids. With 1 base removed from V and 2 bases from J, the gap between germline ends came to 11 bases. The CDR3 DNA reads TGTGCCAGCAGCTTGAGGAGACAGCACACAGATACGCAGTATTTT. As protein: CASSLRRQHTDTQYF.

The sample holds a few counts of this clone. This chain joins TRBV28 and TRBJ1-5; D perhaps matches TRBD1 (6 bases). V dropped 5 bases and J dropped 0 bases, with 11 bases sitting between them. The CDR3 covers 15 residues. Germline V CDR1 and CDR2: MDHEN, SYDVKM. CDR3 sequence: CASSRWTDSNQPQHF. The CDR3 nucleotides read TGTGCCAGCAGTCGTTGGACAGATAGCAATCAGCCCCAGCATTTT.

This clone has only one observation. This chain uses TRBV30 with TRBJ1-3, with TRBD1 matching over 7 bases. With V trimmed by 0 bases and J by 1 base, 6 bases remained unmatched. Germline V lookup: CDR1 GTSNPN, CDR2 SVGIG (reference sequence). CDR3 length: 16 residues. CDR3 protein: CAWSVSTGWSGNTIYF. As DNA, the CDR3 is TGTGCCTGGAGTGTCTCGACAGGGTGGTCTGGAAACACCATATATTTT.

This chain connects TRBV7-2 to TRBJ2-7; 14 nucleotides match TRBD2. The ends lost 2 bases at V and 5 bases at J; junction bases unmatched: 11. This CDR3 has 18 residues. Germline V lookup: CDR1 SGHTA, CDR2 FQGNSA. The DNA of the CDR3 is TGTGCCAGCAGCTTAAGTCCTTTCCCGGGACTAGCGGGAGACGAGCAGTACTTC. Translated: CASSLSPFPGLAGDEQYF.

CDR3 sequence (DNA): TGTGCCAGTCGCCGGTTCTCTGGCTACACCTTC. As protein: CASRRFSGYTF. The chain has TRBV19 and TRBJ1-2, with D uncertain. This CDR3 region has 11 residues. CDR1 and CDR2 from the germline V gene are LNHDA and SQIVND (reference sequence). Between the trimmed V and J ends, which lost 8 bases and 7 bases, there was a span of 11 bases.